Listed here are 7 T cell receptor beta chains from one sample, sequenced in a study of blood T cell repertoires in COVID-19. Only in-frame clones appear in the TCRdb table, and some are missing; sequencing was by immunoSEQ multiplex PCR. Counted here are about 430,000 clones, approximately 91% occurring once; the ten biggest clones make up about 1.4%. The sequenced material came from PBMCs or T cells enriched from blood (not recorded which). Receptors originate from a woman under 30 who had been exposed to COVID-19.

The chain couples TRBV10-3 to TRBJ2-7; 7 bases agree with TRBD1. V was pared by 3 bases and J by 3 bases, with 2 bases of the junction left unmatched. Germline V gene data show CDR1 as ENHRY and CDR2 as SYGVKD. The CDR3 covers 13 residues. The CDR3, as DNA: TGTGCCATCAGTGAAAACAGGGGCTACGAGCAGTACTTC. This codes for CAISENRGYEQYF.

This sequence joins TRBV11-3 and TRBJ2-3, with D possibly TRBD2 on 5 matching bases. Per the germline V gene, CDR1 is SGHNT and CDR2 is YENEEA. CDR3 size: 13 residues. V dropped 3 bases and J dropped 3 bases, with 7 bases sitting between them. CDR3 residues: CASSFGETDTQYF. The DNA of the CDR3 is TGTGCCAGCAGCTTTGGGGAGACAGATACGCAGTATTTT.

The chain is built from TRBV11-2 and TRBJ2-2; 11 positions match TRBD1. V was clipped by 6 bases and J by 2 bases; unmatched bases: 2. Per germline, CDR1 SGHAT and CDR2 FQNNGV. CDR3 length equals 15 residues. The CDR3 sequence: CASRGTGGNTGELFF. CDR3 in DNA: TGTGCCAGCAGGGGGACAGGGGGTAACACCGGGGAGCTGTTTTTT.

V is TRBV21-1 and J is TRBJ1-6. TRBV21-1 is a pseudogene segment. The CDR3 has 18 amino acids. CDR3 bases: TGTGCCAGCAGCCGGGACTACAACTATTGGGTATATAATTCACCCCTCCACTTT. Translation: CASSRDYNYWVYNSPLHF.

This clone was seen a single time. The gene calls are TRBV29-1 and TRBJ1-2; no clear D gene. The CDR3 is 12 amino acids. The V end was cut by 1 base, the J end by 3 bases, with 6 bases between. CDR1 and CDR2 from the germline V gene are SQVTM and ANQGSEA. The CDR3 loop reads CSVEADYYGYTF. CDR3 coding DNA: TGCAGCGTTGAAGCAGACTACTATGGCTACACCTTC.

The chain combines TRBV9 with TRBJ1-1; D call uncertain. Germline V gives CDR1 SGDLS, CDR2 YYNGEE. This CDR3 has 15 amino acids. The V end was cut by 6 bases, the J end by 0 bases, with 15 bases between. CDR3 nucleotides: TGTGCCAGCAACCCCGAGGGCACTTTGAACACTGAAGCTTTCTTT. This sequence encodes CASNPEGTLNTEAFF.

V gene TRBV7-6 combines with J gene TRBJ1-3; the D is unclear. Germline V gene sequence: CDR1 SGHVS, CDR2 FNYEAQ. V lost 1 base and J lost 0, with 7 bases in between. CDR3 length: 15 residues. The CDR3 loop reads CASSLVPGSGNTIYF. CDR3 nucleotides: TGTGCCAGCAGCTTAGTACCCGGCTCTGGAAACACCATATATTTT.